Listed here are 29 T cell receptor beta chains from one sample, sequenced in a study. Each CDR3 protein is one row after TCRdb ran MiXCR on the RT-PCR reads. The sample has about 6,500 distinct CDR3 sequences; about 89% are singletons. The sequenced sample consisted of memory CD4+ T cells from blood. These receptors were obtained from a female donor in good health, serving as a healthy control.

To note about this clonotype: Because this beta chain is a stray read in a library intended to capture alpha chains, its abundance should not be given much weight. This CDR3 reads CASSLDLASFYEQYF. Here the CDR3 DNA reads TGTGCCAGCAGCTTAGATCTAGCCAGCTTCTACGAGCAGTACTTC. The rearrangement joins TRBV11-2 to TRBJ2-7; D perhaps matches TRBD2 (5 bases). This CDR3 has 15 residues. Germline CDR1 is SGHAT and CDR2 is FQNNGV. Trimming cost V 0 bases and J 3 bases, with 12 bases left between them.

Concerning this clonotype: In a library made to pick up alpha chains, this beta chain is a stray read with a size that means little. V and J are TRBV5-6 and TRBJ1-2; 9 nucleotides agree with TRBD1. V trimming: 5 bases; J trimming: 4 bases; junction bases outside the gene matches: 6. This CDR3 region has 14 residues. Germline-derived CDR1 and CDR2 are SGHDT and YYEEEE. The CDR3 DNA reads TGTGCCAGCAGACGGGGACAGGGAGGCTATGGCTACACCTTC. This translates into CASRRGQGGYGYTF.

In regard to this clonotype: For a library built for alpha chains, this beta chain is a stray read; little rests on its size. This chain links TRBV6-2 or TRBV6-3 with TRBJ2-5; 9 positions agree with TRBD2. V lost 6 bases, J lost 1 base, and 3 bases stayed unmatched. This CDR3 contains 14 residues. Germline V gene sequence: CDR1 MNHEY, CDR2 SVGEGT. In DNA form, the CDR3 reads TGTGCCAGCAGGAGACTAGCGGTCCAAGAGACCCAGTACTTC. This sequence encodes CASRRLAVQETQYF.

For this clonotype: A library made for alpha chains picked up this beta chain off target, so its size means little. The chain employs TRBV20-1 and TRBJ2-7; possibly TRBD2 for D (6 bases). Germline assignment: CDR1 DFQATT and CDR2 SNEGSKA (reference sequence). V gave up 5 bases and J gave up 7 bases, with 12 bases separating them. The length of the CDR3 is 11 residues. DNA for the CDR3: TGCAGTGCTGGAGGGTTTTGGGAGCAGTACTTC. Residues: CSAGGFWEQYF.

This clonotype was recorded once. Within a library made for alpha chains, this beta chain is off target, and its count is uninformative. V and J are TRBV3-1 and TRBJ2-1; 8 bases match TRBD2. The trim removed 2 bases at V and 8 bases at J, leaving 8 bases unmatched. Germline CDR1 LGHDT, CDR2 YNNKEL (reference sequence). The CDR3 extends over 15 amino acids. CDR3 sequence reads: CASSQLAGNMDEQFF. CDR3 nucleotide sequence: TGTGCCAGCAGCCAATTAGCGGGAAATATGGATGAGCAGTTCTTC.

Of note for this clonotype: Because the library targeted alpha chains, this beta chain is an off-target read whose size means little. The V and J genes are TRBV6-1 and TRBJ1-1; no reliable D call. The length of the CDR3 is 15 residues. V lost 6 bases to trimming and J lost 4 bases, with 18 bases between them. The V gene's germline CDR1 is MNHNS and CDR2 SASEGT. The CDR3 reads CASSPRRGFITEAFF. The CDR3 DNA is TGTGCCAGCAGCCCAAGGAGAGGGTTTATCACTGAAGCTTTCTTT.

On this clonotype: One end of the junction varies from germline; a read error may be responsible. Because the library targeted alpha chains, this beta chain is an off-target read whose size means little. The chain is built from TRBV9 and TRBJ1-2; D gene uncertain. The germline V gene has CDR1 SGDLS and CDR2 YYNGEE. There are 15 residues in the CDR3. The CDR3 loop is CASSVAPRDDYGYTF. The CDR3 DNA sequence: TGTGCCAGCAGCGTAGCTCCCCGCGATGACTACGGCTACACCTTC. The whole variable domain, filled in from reference TRBV9 and TRBJ1-2, reads DSGVTQTPKHLITATGQRVTLRCSPRSGDLSVYWYQQSLDQGLQFLIQYYNGEERAKGNILERFSAQQFPDLHSELNLSSLELGDSALYFCASSVAPRDDYGYTFGSGTRLTVV.

Concerning this clonotype itself: This beta chain lies outside the target of a library built for alpha chains; its clone size means little. V and J are TRBV7-2 and TRBJ2-7; D not resolved. The CDR3 has 14 amino acids. Germline assignment: CDR1 SGHTA and CDR2 FQGNSA. Trimming took 2 bases from V and 6 from J, leaving 14 bases between them. CDR3 sequence reads: CASSLSRPAGEQYF. The CDR3 bases are TGTGCCAGCAGCTTATCGCGACCGGCCGGCGAGCAGTACTTC.

Notes on this clonotype: This beta chain is an unintended read in a library built for alpha chains; its size means little. The J gene is TRBJ2-3, the V gene TRBV5-6, with 8 bases identical to TRBD2. This CDR3 region has 16 residues. Germline loops: CDR1 SGHDT, CDR2 YYEEEE. The V and J ends lost 1 base and 3 bases, in that order; junction bases with no gene match: 7. The CDR3 nucleotides read TGTGCCAGCAGCTTGAGGAGCGGGAGAACTACAGATACGCAGTATTTT. Translated: CASSLRSGRTTDTQYF.

Points on this clonotype: Because this beta chain is a stray read in a library intended to capture alpha chains, its abundance should not be given much weight. The V and J genes are TRBV11-1 and TRBJ2-2; D not resolved. Germline assignment: CDR1 SGHAT and CDR2 FQDESV (reference sequence). This CDR3 is 15 amino acids long. Trimming took 1 base from V and 4 from J, leaving 10 bases between them. This chain's CDR3 is CASSLDLGGTGELFF. CDR3 bases: TGTGCCAGCAGCTTAGATTTAGGCGGCACCGGGGAGCTGTTTTTT.

Worth noting for this clonotype: The germline gene is not matched at one end of the junction; a read error may be the cause. This beta chain slipped into a library made for alpha chains as a stray read, so its size is not meaningful. This CDR3 is CASSLIRVPYEQYF. The CDR3 DNA reads TGTGCCAGCAGCTTAATCAGGGTACCCTACGAACAGTACTTC. The chain couples TRBV5-6 to TRBJ2-7; perhaps TRBD1 as D (5 bases). The CDR3 has 14 residues. CDR1 is SGHDT and CDR2 is YYEEEE in the germline V gene.

This clonotype was observed a handful of times. Since it is a stray read in a library aimed at alpha chains, this beta chain has a size that is not meaningful. The CDR3 is CASSYYDRVEGGYTF. The CDR3 nucleotides read TGTGCCAGCAGTTACTACGACAGGGTTGAGGGTGGCTACACCTTC. V usage is TRBV6-5 and J usage is TRBJ1-2; 7 bases line up with TRBD1. Trimming removed 1 base from V and 7 bases from J; junction bases left unmatched: 9. The CDR3 has 15 residues. CDR1 is MNHEY and CDR2 is SVGAGI in the germline V gene.

A remark on this clonotype: This beta chain represents an off-target read in a library built for alpha chains; its size is of limited meaning. V and J are TRBV5-6 and TRBJ1-4, with TRBD1 as a possible D gene (6 bases). Germline V CDR1 and CDR2: SGHDT, YYEEEE. The germline V and J ends were trimmed by 0 bases and 0 bases, with 18 bases remaining between them. The CDR3 runs 19 residues. The CDR3 region is CASSLVATGLRATNEKLFF. The CDR3 DNA follows: TGTGCCAGCAGCTTGGTGGCTACAGGGTTGAGGGCAACTAATGAAAAACTGTTTTTT. The full variable domain, rest sourced from reference TRBV5-6 and TRBJ1-4, is DAGVTQSPTHLIKTRGQQVTLRCSPKSGHDTVSWYQQALGQGPQFIFQYYEEEERQRGNFPDRFSGHQFPNYSSELNVNALLLGDSALYLCASSLVATGLRATNEKLFFGSGTQLSVL.

Remarks on this clonotype: Because the library targeted alpha chains, this beta chain is an off-target read whose size means little. The chain carries TRBV10-3 and TRBJ2-3; D is unresolved. The CDR3 sequence is 14 residues long. Germline V gives CDR1 ENHRY, CDR2 SYGVKD. Trimming stripped 4 bases from V and 1 base from J, with 9 bases between. The CDR3 DNA reads as TGTGCCATCAGTGCACGTAGGGGCACAGATACGCAGTATTTT. This encodes CAISARRGTDTQYF.

To note about this clonotype: This beta chain is a stray read from a library made for alpha chains; its abundance is not meaningful. The V call is TRBV12-3 or TRBV12-4, the J call TRBJ2-7; 8 positions agree with TRBD2. V trimming: 4 bases; J trimming: 4 bases; junction bases outside the gene matches: 9. The CDR3 has 15 amino acids. The chain's CDR3 is CASSSLAGPHYEQYF. CDR3 nucleotides: TGTGCCAGCAGTTCCCTAGCGGGTCCCCATTACGAGCAGTACTTC.

As regards this clonotype: A library prepared for alpha chains yielded this beta chain as an off-target read; its size is of little meaning. The chain links TRBV11-2 to TRBJ2-7, with 11 bases that match TRBD1. The V and J ends lost 4 bases and 5 bases, in that order; junction bases with no gene match: 4. Germline values: CDR1 SGHAT, CDR2 FQNNGV. This CDR3 comprises 14 residues. The CDR3 sequence: CASSYGQGANEQYF. The CDR3 nucleotides read TGTGCCAGCAGCTACGGACAGGGGGCTAACGAGCAGTACTTC.

With regard to this clonotype: This beta chain slipped into a library made for alpha chains as a stray read, so its size is not meaningful. The chain has TRBV5-1 and TRBJ2-3; 7 bases align to TRBD2. V lost 2 bases and J lost 3; bases outside the gene matches: 15. CDR1 SGHRS and CDR2 YFSETQ come from the germline V gene. The CDR3 loop spans 18 amino acids. The CDR3 region is CASSFARGGTKKTDTQYF. The CDR3 coding sequence is TGCGCCAGCAGCTTCGCGAGGGGAGGGACGAAAAAAACAGATACGCAGTATTTT.

On this clonotype itself: Little can be read into the size of this beta chain, an off-target read in a library designed for alpha chains. The genes are TRBV12-3 or TRBV12-4 and TRBJ1-5; no reliable D call. The CDR3 loop spans 13 amino acids. V was clipped by 6 bases and J by 1 base, with 7 bases between them. The CDR3 loop is CASSPLSNQPQHF. The CDR3 DNA reads TGTGCCAGCAGCCCCCTGAGCAATCAGCCCCAGCATTTT.

In its sample, this clonotype was seen once. This beta chain came through as a stray read in a library set up for alpha chains, and its size says little. This chain uses TRBV27 with TRBJ2-2, with no clear D. Germline V gene sequence: CDR1 MNHEY, CDR2 SMNVEV (reference sequence). There are 13 residues in the CDR3. V gave up 8 bases and J gave up 3 bases, with 10 bases separating them. CDR3 sequence: CASGPWDTGELFF. CDR3 nucleotide sequence: TGTGCCAGCGGTCCGTGGGACACCGGGGAGCTGTTTTTT.

Concerning this clonotype itself: This beta chain lies outside the target of a library built for alpha chains; its clone size means little. V is TRBV20-1 and J is TRBJ2-6; D uncertain. This CDR3 is built from 16 residues. The germline V and J ends were trimmed by 0 bases and 1 base, with 10 bases remaining between them. Germline values: CDR1 DFQATT, CDR2 SNEGSKA (reference sequence). In DNA form, the CDR3 reads TGCAGTGCTAGAGATCTAGGACCTTCTGGGGCCAACGTCCTGACTTTC. Encoded protein: CSARDLGPSGANVLTF.

As for this clonotype: As an off-target read in a library built for alpha chains, this beta chain has a frequency of little significance. The rearrangement uses TRBV20-1 and TRBJ2-7; D possibly corresponds to TRBD2 (7 bases). With 6 bases removed from V and 0 bases from J, the gap between germline ends came to 18 bases. CDR1 is DFQATT, CDR2 SNEGSKA, per germline (reference sequence). The CDR3 length is 15 residues. The CDR3 DNA sequence: TGCAGTGCCCTGGGCGGGGGCCTCTACTCCTACGAGCAGTACTTC. This codes for CSALGGGLYSYEQYF.

As regards this clonotype: This beta chain is a stray read from a library made for alpha chains; its abundance is not meaningful. The rearrangement links TRBV7-2 to TRBJ1-5; tentative D call: TRBD1 (5 bases). In germline, CDR1 is SGHTA, CDR2 FQGNSA. The CDR3 runs 15 residues. V lost 3 bases and J lost 2, with 11 bases in between. The CDR3 reads CASSFGGGGNQPQHF. The CDR3 coding sequence is TGTGCCAGCAGCTTCGGGGGGGGAGGCAATCAGCCCCAGCATTTT.

Comments on this clonotype: Because the library targeted alpha chains, this beta chain is an off-target read whose size means little. The chain carries TRBV20-1 and TRBJ1-2, with D perhaps matching TRBD1 (5 bases). The CDR3 sequence is 13 residues long. CDR1 is DFQATT and CDR2 is SNEGSKA in the germline V gene (reference sequence). In DNA, the CDR3 is TGCAGAATGGGTGAGGGGTCTGAGCGGGGCTACACCTTC. Residues: CRMGEGSERGYTF.

In its sample, this clonotype was seen a few times. This beta chain lies outside the target of a library built for alpha chains; its clone size means little. The chain combines TRBV6-5 with TRBJ2-7, with 7 bases identical to TRBD1. The V gene end was trimmed by 2 bases and the J gene end by 4 bases; junction bases not matched to a gene: 8. This CDR3 contains 15 residues. Germline V lookup: CDR1 MNHEY, CDR2 SVGAGI. CDR3 in DNA: TGTGCCAGCAGTTACCCAGACAGGGTCGGTTACGAGCAGTACTTC. Protein sequence: CASSYPDRVGYEQYF.

As to this clonotype: Little can be read into the size of this beta chain, an off-target read in a library designed for alpha chains. The V gene is TRBV7-2, the J gene TRBJ1-2; no firm D call. Per germline, CDR1 SGHTA and CDR2 FQGNSA. Trimming stripped 7 bases from V and 8 bases from J, with 17 bases between. The CDR3 sequence is 13 residues long. Here the CDR3 DNA reads TGTGCCAGCACTCGCCGCCCGCTTTCGGGCTACACCTTC. This encodes CASTRRPLSGYTF.

In its sample, this clonotype was seen once. As an off-target read in a library built for alpha chains, this beta chain has a frequency of little significance. This chain connects TRBV29-1 to TRBJ2-7; D gene uncertain. This CDR3 contains 11 residues. Germline-derived CDR1 and CDR2 are SQVTM and ANQGSEA. V was shortened by 7 bases and J by 0 bases, with 7 bases between the two germline ends. The CDR3 loop reads CSGTNSYEQYF. CDR3 nucleotide sequence: TGCAGCGGGACCAACTCCTACGAGCAGTACTTC.

In the case of this clonotype: The library was built for alpha chains, so this beta chain is an off-target read and its size means little. This sequence joins TRBV5-6 and TRBJ2-1, with D unclear. The length of the CDR3 is 11 residues. In germline, CDR1 is SGHDT, CDR2 YYEEEE. Deletions cut 4 bases from V and 8 bases from J, with 7 bases between. The chain's CDR3 is CASSSTDEQFF. Here the CDR3 DNA reads TGTGCCAGCAGCAGTACAGATGAGCAGTTCTTC.

Note on this clonotype: As an off-target read in a library built for alpha chains, this beta chain has a frequency of little significance. This rearrangement joins TRBV4-1 to TRBJ2-7; TRBD2 matches 7 bases. The CDR3 is 16 residues long. V lost 3 bases, J lost 1 base, and 9 bases stayed unmatched. Germline CDR1 reads MGHRA; CDR2 reads YSYEKL. The CDR3 nucleotides are TGCGCCAGCAGCCAGGGTAGCGGGCCTAGGTCCTACGAGCAGTACTTC. Amino acid sequence: CASSQGSGPRSYEQYF.

A word on this clonotype: As an off-target read in a library built for alpha chains, this beta chain has a frequency of little significance. The chain carries TRBV7-8 and TRBJ2-1; 7 nucleotides align to TRBD1. The ends lost 2 bases at V and 9 bases at J; junction bases unmatched: 10. The germline gives CDR1 SGHVS, CDR2 FQNEAQ. This CDR3 has 15 residues. The CDR3 sequence is CASSLMGRQGSEQFF. For the CDR3, the DNA is TGTGCCAGCAGCTTAATGGGCCGACAGGGCAGTGAGCAGTTCTTC.